This entry concerns a single TCR beta chain. Its antigen is not identified. This CDR3 has 16 amino acids. V dropped 0 bases and J dropped 5 bases, with 14 bases sitting between them. Germline CDR1 and CDR2: MGHRA and YSYEKL. Generated by immunoSEQ multiplex PCR, the TCRdb table keeps only in-frame clones and is missing some. The sample records 2 million to 2.5 million clones, roughly 92% being singletons. The data were taken from a study of shared clonotypes between healthy human individuals. Notes on the study in general: Generally, naive subsets (rather than memory subsets) showed larger estimated richness. The expectation was that sequencing depth would affect clonotype sharing among donors.

The V gene is TRBV4-1, the J gene TRBJ1-3; D is perhaps TRBD1 (5 bases). This sequence was found in a man aged 18-30 years in good health. Some clones in this sample may be carry-over from other donors' samples. Sequenced sample: naive CD4+ T cells from PBMCs. Subset given: CD45RA+ positively selected. CDR3 region: CASSQDTGGMRNTIYF. The CDR3 nucleotides are TGCGCCAGCAGCCAAGATACAGGAGGGATGCGAAACACCATATATTTT.